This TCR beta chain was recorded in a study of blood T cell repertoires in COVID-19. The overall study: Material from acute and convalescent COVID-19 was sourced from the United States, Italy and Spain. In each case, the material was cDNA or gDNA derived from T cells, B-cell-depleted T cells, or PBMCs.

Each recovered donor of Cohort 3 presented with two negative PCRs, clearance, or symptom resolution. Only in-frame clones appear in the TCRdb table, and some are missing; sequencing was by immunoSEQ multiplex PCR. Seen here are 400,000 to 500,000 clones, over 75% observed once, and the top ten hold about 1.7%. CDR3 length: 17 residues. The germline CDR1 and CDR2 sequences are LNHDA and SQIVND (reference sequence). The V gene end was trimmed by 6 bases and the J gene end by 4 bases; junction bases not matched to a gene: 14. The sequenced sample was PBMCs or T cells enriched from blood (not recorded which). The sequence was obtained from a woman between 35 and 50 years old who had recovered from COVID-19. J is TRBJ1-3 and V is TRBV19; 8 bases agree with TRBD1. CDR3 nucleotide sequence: TGTGCCAGTAGGAACCTATTGGGGACAGGCTCCGGAAACACCATATATTTT. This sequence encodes CASRNLLGTGSGNTIYF.